This T cell receptor beta chain was captured by sequencing in a study of blood T cell repertoires in COVID-19. Turning to the study itself: Sites in the United States, Italy and Spain provided acute and convalescent COVID-19 samples.

Trimming pared 1 base from V and 2 bases from J, leaving 8 bases between. CDR1 is GTSNPN, CDR2 SVGIG, per germline (reference sequence). This CDR3 is built from 13 residues. Repertoires were generated with immunoSEQ multiplex PCR, while TCRdb's copy carries only in-frame clones and drops some. The table records around 130,000 clones, about 86% of them present only once. Sequencing input: PBMCs or T cells enriched from blood (not recorded which). The gene calls are TRBV30 and TRBJ1-2; tentatively, D is TRBD1 (6 bases). The receptor was derived from a woman aged 50 to 60 who had recovered from COVID-19. The CDR3 sequence: CAWSGQGNYGYTF. In DNA, the CDR3 is TGTGCCTGGAGTGGTCAGGGGAACTATGGCTACACCTTC.